This T cell receptor beta chain appears in the sequencing data of a study of patients and donors after allogeneic stem cell transplantation. The CDR3 covers 15 residues. V shed 4 bases, J shed 4 bases, and the junction held 9 bases outside the gene matches. Germline values: CDR1 SGHRS, CDR2 YFSETQ. This clonotype was observed a handful of times. TCRdb recomputed calls from the RT-PCR reads with MiXCR, one row per CDR3 protein. The top ten hold around 10% of the sample, which has about 200,000 distinct CDR3 sequences, around two fifths seen once. V gene TRBV5-1 combines with J gene TRBJ2-7; 9 bases match TRBD1. This clonotype was obtained from a human donor who was either an allogeneic HSCT recipient or a stem cell or donor lymphocyte infusion donor (not recorded which). It is not recorded whose cells these are; they may come from a transplant donor. The source material was blood, either unsorted or a sorted T cell fraction (not recorded which). Written as DNA, the CDR3 is TGCGCCAGCAGCCGCGGGACAGGGACTGTTTACGAGCAGTACTTC. Encoded protein: CASSRGTGTVYEQYF.